Listed below are T cell receptor beta chains from one sample, sequenced in a study of metastatic and nonmetastatic thyroid tumors. TCRdb recomputed clones from the PCR reads via MiXCR. The data contain about 5,000 clones, roughly 25% of them singletons. The sequencing sample was made of adjacent normal tissue. The source of these receptors is a male donor with papillary thyroid cancer or a benign thyroid nodule (not recorded which). Some clones in this sample may be carry-over from other donors' samples. CDR3s include the opening cysteine and the closing phenylalanine or tryptophan. A D gene is named only where the DNA matches it firmly. Size tells how often a clone was seen (once, few, many) or the class of an expanded clone, and some rows leave it out.

D gene,clone size,J gene,V gene,CDR3 DNA,CDR3 protein
.,.,TRBJ1-6,TRBV7-9,TGTGCCAGCAGGGGGGGGACACGTAATTCACCCCTCCACTTT,CASRGGTRNSPLHF
.,many,TRBJ1-1,TRBV12-3/TRBV12-4,TGTGCCAGCAGTCCCACAGGGAACACTGAAGCTTTCTTT,CASSPTGNTEAFF
.,.,TRBJ2-7,TRBV3-1,TGTGCCAGCAGCCAAGATGTCGCATTAAGCTCCTACGAGCAGTACTTC,CASSQDVALSSYEQYF
TRBD1,few,TRBJ2-7,TRBV20-1,TGCAGTGCACCCGGGACAGGGGGAGACGAGCAGTACTTC,CSAPGTGGDEQYF
.,many,TRBJ2-1,TRBV7-9,TGTGCCAGCAGCCCCCGCGCTGACAATGAGCAGTTCTTC,CASSPRADNEQFF
.,.,TRBJ2-7,TRBV20-1,TGCAGTGCCCGAGGGGGGACAAGGACATCCGAGGGCTACGAGCAGTACTTC,CSARGGTRTSEGYEQYF
TRBD1,medium-sized,TRBJ2-3,TRBV6-1,TGTGCCACAGGGGGACATAACACAGATACGCAGTATTTT,CATGGHNTDTQYF
.,medium-sized,TRBJ1-6,TRBV20-1,TGCAGTGCTAGGGGACAATATAATTCACCCCTCCACTTT,CSARGQYNSPLHF
.,few,TRBJ2-5,TRBV27,TGTGCCAGCAGTCCAATTGGGATACAAGAGACCCAGTACTTC,CASSPIGIQETQYF
.,medium-sized,TRBJ2-1,TRBV9,TGTGCCAGCAGCACTGAGGGTTATGTGATCAATGAGCAGTTCTTC,CASSTEGYVINEQFF
.,medium-sized,TRBJ2-5,TRBV11-2,TGTGCCAGCAGCTTGAGAGGGGGGTGGGAGACCCAGTACTTC,CASSLRGGWETQYF
TRBD1,medium-sized,TRBJ2-3,TRBV7-8,TGTGCCAGCAGCCTCCAGGGGGCTAGCACAGATACGCAGTATTTT,CASSLQGASTDTQYF
.,few,TRBJ1-3,TRBV14,TGTGCCAGCAGCCAAGGCATAGCGAATCCTGGAAACACCATATATTTT,CASSQGIANPGNTIYF
.,.,TRBJ1-1,TRBV2,TGTGCCAGCACCCGGTCGAACACTGAAGCTTTCTTT,CASTRSNTEAFF
.,.,TRBJ1-1,TRBV5-1,TGCGCCAGCAACTTGGATTCCTTACCTGAAGCTTTCTTT,CASNLDSLPEAFF
.,.,TRBJ1-4,TRBV27,TGTGCCAGCAGTCCCTTCGACGGTGAAAAACTGTTTTTT,CASSPFDGEKLFF
TRBD2,medium-sized,TRBJ2-7,TRBV6-5,TGTGCCAGCAGTTACGGGGGTTTAGCGGGAGGGGACGAGCAGTACTTC,CASSYGGLAGGDEQYF
.,many,TRBJ2-3,TRBV20-1,TGCAGTGCTATCTCGGGGGCTAGCACAGATACGCAGTATTTT,CSAISGASTDTQYF
.,few,TRBJ1-4,TRBV20-1,TGCAGTGCCCCGGTGGAGCGGTCAGGGGATGAAAAACTGTTTTTT,CSAPVERSGDEKLFF
TRBD1,medium-sized,TRBJ2-5,TRBV6-2/TRBV6-3,TGTGCCAGCAGCTCGACAGGGGGCGGTGGTCGAGAGACCCAGTACTTC,CASSSTGGGGRETQYF
.,few,TRBJ2-1,TRBV7-9,TGTGCCAGCAGCTTAGCGTCTGTGAGTGACCAGTTCTTC,CASSLASVSDQFF
.,.,TRBJ1-5,TRBV19,TGTGCCAGTAGTGCAGTGGTTAGGCCGCCCCAGCATTTT,CASSAVVRPPQHF
TRBD1,medium-sized,TRBJ2-3,TRBV24-1,TGTGCCACCAGTGAGCCCCGGGACAGCTCATATTTCCAGTATTTT,CATSEPRDSSYFQYF
TRBD1,.,TRBJ2-5,TRBV7-6,TGTGCCAGCAGCTTAGAACAGGGGGCGTTTGAGACCCAGTACTTC,CASSLEQGAFETQYF
.,medium-sized,TRBJ1-6,TRBV6-2/TRBV6-3,TGTGCCAGCAGCTCCGGGACTTCGGCGAGTTCACCCCTCCACTTT,CASSSGTSASSPLHF
.,large,TRBJ1-5,TRBV4-1,TGCGCCAGCAGCCCGGATGGGGGGGTCAATCAGCCCCAGCATTTT,CASSPDGGVNQPQHF
.,medium-sized,TRBJ1-3,TRBV7-8,TGTGCCAGCAGCTGGCAGTTTGACACCATATATTTT,CASSWQFDTIYF
TRBD2,.,TRBJ2-1,TRBV9,TGTGCCAGCAGCGCGGGGCTAGCGGGAGATAATGAGCAGTTCTTC,CASSAGLAGDNEQFF
.,.,TRBJ2-6,TRBV28,TGTGCCAGCAGTTTTTTTAGGGGCGGGGCCAACGTCCTGACTTTC,CASSFFRGGANVLTF
.,many,TRBJ1-1,TRBV4-1,TGCGCCAGCAGCCTTGGACTGAACACTGAAGCTTTCTTT,CASSLGLNTEAFF
.,many,TRBJ2-1,TRBV18,TGTGCCAGCTCACCGAGTTTGACAGGCGGCGATGAGCAGTTCTTC,CASSPSLTGGDEQFF
.,medium-sized,TRBJ2-7,TRBV7-9,TGTGCCAGCAGCAGACAGGATTTCTACGAGCAGTACTTC,CASSRQDFYEQYF
TRBD1,.,TRBJ2-2,TRBV3-1,TGTGCCAGCAGCTCGGACAGGGTGAACACCGGGGAGCTGTTTTTT,CASSSDRVNTGELFF
.,few,TRBJ2-6,TRBV5-1,TGCGCCAGCAGCTATTCAGGAGTGCAGTCTTTCTCTGGGGCCAACGTCCTGACTTTC,CASSYSGVQSFSGANVLTF
.,few,TRBJ1-5,TRBV20-1,TGCAGTGCTGAACAGAGTTATAGCAATCAGCCCCAGCATTTT,CSAEQSYSNQPQHF
.,many,TRBJ1-6,TRBV12-3/TRBV12-4,TGTGCCAGCAGTCTCAATAATTCACCCCTCCACTTT,CASSLNNSPLHF
TRBD2,medium-sized,TRBJ2-2,TRBV6-5,TGTGCCAGCACCGAGATGAGGGGGCTAGCGGGAGGTAGCGCCGGGGAGCTGTTTTTT,CASTEMRGLAGGSAGELFF
TRBD1,few,TRBJ2-5,TRBV7-9,TGTGCCAGCAGCCTCATACAGGGGGAAGAGACCCAGTACTTC,CASSLIQGEETQYF
TRBD1,many,TRBJ1-6,TRBV18,TGTGCCAGCTCACCGAAGTGGTCAGGGGGTAATAATTCACCCCTCCACTTT,CASSPKWSGGNNSPLHF
TRBD1,few,TRBJ2-7,TRBV6-5,TGTGCCAGCAGTTACTCCAGGGGGCACGACGAGCAGTACTTC,CASSYSRGHDEQYF
.,many,TRBJ2-7,TRBV3-1,TGTGCCAGCAGCCAAGGCCCGGGAACGACTAGATATCAATACGAGCAGTACTTC,CASSQGPGTTRYQYEQYF
TRBD2,once,TRBJ2-3,TRBV24-1,TGTGCCACCAGCACCTCTCTAGCGGGGGGGGTCACAGATACGCAGTATTTT,CATSTSLAGGVTDTQYF
TRBD2,.,TRBJ2-5,TRBV11-2,TGTGCCAGCTCCCGGGGGGGCGGGTACCAAGAGACCCAGTACTTC,CASSRGGGYQETQYF
.,.,TRBJ1-2,TRBV20-1,TGCAGTGCTAGAGGGCCTTTGGGGTCCTATGGCTACACCTTC,CSARGPLGSYGYTF
TRBD1,medium-sized,TRBJ2-3,TRBV7-2,TGTGCCAGCAGCCGGACAGGGGTGGGTTTTGCCACAGATACGCAGTATTTT,CASSRTGVGFATDTQYF
.,.,TRBJ2-5,TRBV12-3/TRBV12-4,TGTGCCAGCAGTTTAGCCAGTAGCGGTCCAGAGACCCATTACTTC,CASSLASSGPETHYF
TRBD1,medium-sized,TRBJ2-5,TRBV3-1,TGTGCCAGCAGCCTGTCACAGGGGGCGGGGGAGACCCAGTACTTC,CASSLSQGAGETQYF
.,medium-sized,TRBJ2-3,TRBV20-1,TGCAGTGCTAGCCCCCAACGGATGTATACGCAGTATTTT,CSASPQRMYTQYF
.,many,TRBJ1-5,TRBV6-1,TGTGCCAGCACCAATACGGCAGGGGCAAATCAGCCCCAGCATTTT,CASTNTAGANQPQHF
.,many,TRBJ1-6,TRBV6-5,TGTGCCAGCAGTTACTCTTTAAATTCACCCCTCCACTTT,CASSYSLNSPLHF